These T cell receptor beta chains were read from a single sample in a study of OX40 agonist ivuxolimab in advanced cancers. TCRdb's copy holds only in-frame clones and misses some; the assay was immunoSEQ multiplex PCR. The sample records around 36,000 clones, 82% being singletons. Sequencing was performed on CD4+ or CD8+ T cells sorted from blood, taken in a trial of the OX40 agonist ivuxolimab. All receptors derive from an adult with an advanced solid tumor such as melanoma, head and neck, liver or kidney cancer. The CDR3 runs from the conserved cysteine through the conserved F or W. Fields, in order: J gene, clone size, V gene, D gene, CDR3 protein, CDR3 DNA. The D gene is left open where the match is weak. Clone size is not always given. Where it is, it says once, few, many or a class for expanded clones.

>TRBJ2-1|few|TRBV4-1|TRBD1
CASSQEDRGTNEQFF
TGCGCCAGCAGCCAGGAGGACAGGGGTACAAATGAGCAGTTCTTC
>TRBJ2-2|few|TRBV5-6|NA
CASSPIQGGETGELFF
TGTGCCAGCAGCCCGATACAGGGCGGGGAGACCGGGGAGCTGTTTTTT
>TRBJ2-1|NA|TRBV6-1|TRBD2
CAGWTSGRDSEQFF
TGTGCCGGTTGGACTAGCGGGAGGGACAGTGAGCAGTTCTTC
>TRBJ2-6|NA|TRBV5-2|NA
CASKRGTQSRANVLTF
TGTGCCAGCAAGCGAGGTACACAAAGTCGGGCCAACGTCCTGACTTTC
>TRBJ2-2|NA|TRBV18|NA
CASSPPRMNTGELFF
TGTGCCAGCTCACCACCGCGGATGAACACCGGGGAGCTGTTTTTT
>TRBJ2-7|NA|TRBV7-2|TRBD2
CASSHTSGGYEQYF
TGTGCCAGCAGCCACACTAGCGGGGGTTACGAGCAGTACTTC
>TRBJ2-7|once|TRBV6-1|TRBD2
CASSIAGEQYF
TGTGCCAGCAGTATAGCGGGTGAGCAGTACTTC
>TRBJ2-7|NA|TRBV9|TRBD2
CASSVTKTSGVDEQYF
TGTGCCAGCAGCGTGACAAAGACTAGCGGGGTTGACGAGCAGTACTTC
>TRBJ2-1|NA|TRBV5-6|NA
CASRLDQSSYNEQFF
TGTGCCAGCAGATTAGACCAAAGCTCCTACAATGAGCAGTTCTTC
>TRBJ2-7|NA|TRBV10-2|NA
CASSDGGKYEQYF
TGCGCCAGCAGTGACGGCGGGAAATATGAGCAGTACTTC
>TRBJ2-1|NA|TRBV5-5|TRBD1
CASSLNPQGADEQFF
TGTGCCAGCAGCTTGAATCCCCAGGGGGCCGATGAGCAGTTCTTC
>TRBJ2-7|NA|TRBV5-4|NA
CASSWRGLDEQYF
TGTGCCAGCAGCTGGAGGGGGCTAGACGAGCAGTACTTC
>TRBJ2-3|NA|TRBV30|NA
CAWAGHSSTDTQYF
TGTGCCTGGGCAGGACATTCTAGCACAGATACGCAGTATTTT
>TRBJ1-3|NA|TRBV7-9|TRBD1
CASSLGGQGPIAIYF
TGTGCCAGCAGCTTGGGAGGACAGGGTCCGATTGCCATATATTTT
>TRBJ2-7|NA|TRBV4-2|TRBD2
CASSQVRGGADEQYF
TGTGCCAGCAGCCAAGTACGCGGGGGGGCCGACGAGCAGTACTTC
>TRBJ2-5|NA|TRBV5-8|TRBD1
CASSPGTDQETQYF
TGTGCCAGCAGCCCCGGGACAGACCAAGAGACCCAGTACTTC
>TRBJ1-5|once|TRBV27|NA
CASSWTASNDQPQHF
TGTGCCAGCAGTTGGACAGCCAGCAATGATCAGCCCCAGCATTTT
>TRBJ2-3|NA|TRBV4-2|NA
CASSQETGFLTDTQYF
TGTGCCAGCAGCCAAGAAACAGGGTTCCTCACAGATACGCAGTATTTT
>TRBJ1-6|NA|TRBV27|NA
CASRQGIGGNNSPLHF
TGTGCCAGTCGTCAGGGTATAGGGGGTAATAATTCACCCCTCCACTTT
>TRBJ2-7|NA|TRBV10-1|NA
CASSDQQGGLYEQYF
TGCGCCAGCAGTGACCAACAAGGGGGGCTCTACGAGCAGTACTTC
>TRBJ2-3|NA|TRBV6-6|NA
CASSFSPADTQYF
TGTGCCAGCAGTTTCAGCCCCGCAGATACGCAGTATTTT
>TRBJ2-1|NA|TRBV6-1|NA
CASSEGDWSYNEQFF
TGTGCCAGCAGTGAAGGCGATTGGTCCTACAATGAGCAGTTCTTC
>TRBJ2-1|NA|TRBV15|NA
CATGSPSSYNEQFF
TGTGCCACCGGTAGTCCATCCTCCTACAATGAGCAGTTCTTC
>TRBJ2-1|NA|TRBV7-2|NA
CASSSGLDEGITYNEQFF
TGTGCCAGCAGCTCCGGCCTGGATGAAGGGATTACCTACAATGAGCAGTTCTTC
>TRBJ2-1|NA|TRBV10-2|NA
CASSPLAPAYNEQFF
TGCGCCAGCAGCCCCCTTGCTCCGGCCTACAATGAGCAGTTCTTC
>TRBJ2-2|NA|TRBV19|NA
CASTGQATGELFF
TGTGCCAGCACGGGGCAGGCCACCGGGGAGCTGTTTTTT
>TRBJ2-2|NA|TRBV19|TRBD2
CASSLWTSGSFTGELFF
TGTGCCAGTAGTCTGTGGACTAGCGGGAGCTTCACCGGGGAGCTGTTTTTT
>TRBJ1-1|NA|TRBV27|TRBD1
CASKGQGLTEAFF
TGTGCCAGCAAAGGACAGGGTCTCACTGAAGCTTTCTTT
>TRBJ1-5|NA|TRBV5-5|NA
CASSIRGQPQHF
TGTGCCAGCAGTATCAGGGGTCAGCCCCAGCATTTT
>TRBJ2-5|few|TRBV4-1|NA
CASSHSQETQYF
TGCGCCAGCAGCCACTCTCAAGAGACCCAGTACTTC
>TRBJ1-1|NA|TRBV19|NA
CASSIGRGNTEAFF
TGTGCCAGTAGTATTGGGAGGGGGAACACTGAAGCTTTCTTT
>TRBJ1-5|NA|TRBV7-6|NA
CASSPIPGASNQPQHF
TGTGCCAGCAGCCCAATCCCGGGGGCAAGCAATCAGCCCCAGCATTTT
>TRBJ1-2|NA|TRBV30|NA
CACPWTRRAYGYTF
TGTGCCTGCCCTTGGACAAGAAGGGCCTATGGCTACACCTTC
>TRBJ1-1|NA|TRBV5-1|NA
CASSLSQVLNTEAFF
TGCGCCAGCAGCTTGTCGCAGGTCCTGAACACTGAAGCTTTCTTT
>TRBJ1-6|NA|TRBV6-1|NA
CASRAVDGYSPLHF
TGTGCCAGCAGGGCAGTTGATGGGTATTCACCCCTCCACTTT
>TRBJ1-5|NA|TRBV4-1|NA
CASSTLSSNQPQHF
TGCGCCAGCAGTACACTTTCTAGCAATCAGCCCCAGCATTTT
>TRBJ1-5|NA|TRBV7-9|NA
CASTIAGGPQHF
TGTGCCAGCACCATCGCCGGAGGGCCCCAGCATTTT
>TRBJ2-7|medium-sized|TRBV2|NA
CASIPRTAETYEQYF
TGTGCCAGCATCCCAAGGACAGCAGAGACCTACGAGCAGTACTTC
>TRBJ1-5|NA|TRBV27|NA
CASSSLSGTGQPQHF
TGTGCCAGCAGTTCCCTATCGGGAACGGGACAGCCCCAGCATTTT